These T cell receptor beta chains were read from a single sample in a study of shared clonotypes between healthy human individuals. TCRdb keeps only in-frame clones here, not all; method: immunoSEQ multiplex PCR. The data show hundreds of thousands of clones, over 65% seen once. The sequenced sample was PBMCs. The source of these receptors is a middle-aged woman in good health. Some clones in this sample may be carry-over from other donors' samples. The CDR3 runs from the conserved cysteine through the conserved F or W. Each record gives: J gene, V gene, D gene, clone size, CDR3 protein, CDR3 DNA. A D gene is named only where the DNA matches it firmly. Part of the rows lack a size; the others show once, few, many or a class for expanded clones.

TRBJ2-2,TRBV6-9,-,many,CASRSGTDTGELFF,TGTGCCAGCAGGTCAGGGACGGACACCGGGGAGCTGTTTTTT
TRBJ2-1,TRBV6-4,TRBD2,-,CASSDSGAGDYNEQFF,TGTGCCAGCAGTGACTCAGGGGCGGGAGACTACAATGAGCAGTTCTTC
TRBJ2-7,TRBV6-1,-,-,CASSEAWGEQYF,TGTGCCAGCAGTGAAGCGTGGGGCGAGCAGTACTTC
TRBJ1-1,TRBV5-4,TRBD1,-,CASSLGQGARVTEAFF,TGTGCCAGCAGCTTAGGGCAGGGGGCGCGAGTCACTGAAGCTTTCTTT
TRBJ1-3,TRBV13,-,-,CASSSQSSGNTIYF,TGTGCCAGCAGCTCCCAGAGTTCTGGAAACACCATATATTTT
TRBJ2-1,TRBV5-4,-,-,CASSLVGSSREQFF,TGTGCCAGCAGCTTGGTGGGGTCATCACGGGAGCAGTTCTTC
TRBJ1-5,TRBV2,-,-,CASTKEGGGLDQPQHF,TGTGCCAGCACCAAAGAGGGAGGGGGGCTGGATCAGCCCCAGCATTTT
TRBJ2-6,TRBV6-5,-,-,CASSFGRVGANVLTF,TGTGCCAGCAGTTTCGGCAGGGTAGGGGCCAACGTCCTGACTTTC
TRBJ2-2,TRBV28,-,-,CASHPGTITGELFF,TGTGCCAGCCATCCCGGGACAATCACCGGGGAGCTGTTTTTT
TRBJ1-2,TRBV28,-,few,CASGSEGNYGYTF,TGTGCCAGCGGGTCGGAAGGCAACTATGGCTACACCTTC
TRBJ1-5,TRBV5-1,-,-,CASSEDVNQPQHF,TGCGCCAGCAGCGAGGATGTCAATCAGCCCCAGCATTTT
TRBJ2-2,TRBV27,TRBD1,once,CASSLFTGQGATGELFF,TGTGCCAGCAGTTTATTCACTGGACAGGGGGCGACCGGGGAGCTGTTTTTT